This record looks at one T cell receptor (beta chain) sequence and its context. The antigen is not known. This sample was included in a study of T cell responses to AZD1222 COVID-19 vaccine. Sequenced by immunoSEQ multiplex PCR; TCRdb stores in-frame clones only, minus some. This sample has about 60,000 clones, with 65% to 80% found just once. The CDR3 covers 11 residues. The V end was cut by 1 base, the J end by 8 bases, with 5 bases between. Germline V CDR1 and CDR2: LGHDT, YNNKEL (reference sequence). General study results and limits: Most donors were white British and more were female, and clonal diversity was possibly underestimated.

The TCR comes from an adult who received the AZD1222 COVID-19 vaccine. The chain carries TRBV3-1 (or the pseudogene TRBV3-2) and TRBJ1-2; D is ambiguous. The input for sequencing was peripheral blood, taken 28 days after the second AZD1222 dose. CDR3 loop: CASSQGQGYTF. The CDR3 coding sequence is TGTGCCAGCAGCCAAGGTCAGGGCTACACCTTC.